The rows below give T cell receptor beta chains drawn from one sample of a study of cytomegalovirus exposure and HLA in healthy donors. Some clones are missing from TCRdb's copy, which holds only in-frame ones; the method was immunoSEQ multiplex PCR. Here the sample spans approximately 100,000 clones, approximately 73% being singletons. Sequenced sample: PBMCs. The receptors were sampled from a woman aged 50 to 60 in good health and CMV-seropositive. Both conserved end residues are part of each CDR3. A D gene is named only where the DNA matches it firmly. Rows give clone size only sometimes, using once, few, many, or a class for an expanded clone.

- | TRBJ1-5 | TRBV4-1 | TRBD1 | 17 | TGCGCCAGCAGCCAAGCTACAGGGGGCTTTAACAATCAGCCCCAGCATTTT | CASSQATGGFNNQPQHF
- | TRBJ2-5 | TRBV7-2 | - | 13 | TGTGCCAGCAGCTCACGAGCTCAAGAGACCCAGTACTTC | CASSSRAQETQYF
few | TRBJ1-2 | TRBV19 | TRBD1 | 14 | TGTGCCAGTAGTATAGCCGACAGGGGCTATGGCTACACCTTC | CASSIADRGYGYTF
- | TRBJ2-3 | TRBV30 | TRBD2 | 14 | TGTGCCCGTTCAGCGGGGAGGATCACAGATACGCAGTATTTT | CARSAGRITDTQYF
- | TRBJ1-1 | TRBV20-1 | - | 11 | TGCAGTGCTAGAGGGCTTGCTGAAGCTTTCTTT | CSARGLAEAFF
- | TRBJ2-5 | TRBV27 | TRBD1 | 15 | TGTGCCAGCAGTCCTCGGGACAGGTTGGGAGAGACCCAGTACTTC | CASSPRDRLGETQYF
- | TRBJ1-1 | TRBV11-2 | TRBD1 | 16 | TGTGCCAGCAGCCTGGGACAGGGCTTCATGAACACTGAAGCTTTCTTT | CASSLGQGFMNTEAFF
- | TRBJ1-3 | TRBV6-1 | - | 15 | TGTGCCAGCAGCAAGACACTTGCCTCTGGAAACACCATATATTTT | CASSKTLASGNTIYF
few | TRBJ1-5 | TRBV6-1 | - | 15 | TGTGCCAGTGTTACTGGCGGCTATAGCAATCAGCCCCAGCATTTT | CASVTGGYSNQPQHF
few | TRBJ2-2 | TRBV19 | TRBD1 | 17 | TGTGCCAGTAGTATCTCCGGGACAGGGGCGAACACCGGGGAGCTGTTTTTT | CASSISGTGANTGELFF
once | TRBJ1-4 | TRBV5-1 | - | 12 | TGCGCCAGCAGAACAGAAAATGAAAAACTGTTTTTT | CASRTENEKLFF
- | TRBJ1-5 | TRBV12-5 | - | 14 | TGTGCTAGTGGTCATGGAGTGGTCAATCAGCCCCAGCATTTT | CASGHGVVNQPQHF
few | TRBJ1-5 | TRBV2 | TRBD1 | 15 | TGTGCCAGCAGCTTCGACAGGGGGCAAGAACAGCCCCAGCATTTT | CASSFDRGQEQPQHF
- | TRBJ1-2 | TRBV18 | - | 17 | TGTGCCAGCTCACCACCGTCCCTTGACGCGGCCCGAGGTGGCTACACCTTC | CASSPPSLDAARGGYTF
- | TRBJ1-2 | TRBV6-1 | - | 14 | TGTGCCAGCAGTGCTACAGGGCCAAACTATGGCTACACCTTC | CASSATGPNYGYTF
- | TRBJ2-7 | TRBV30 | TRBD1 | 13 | TGTGCCTGGTTACAGGGGTCTGGATACGAGCAGTACTTC | CAWLQGSGYEQYF
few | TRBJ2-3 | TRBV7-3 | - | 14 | TGTGCCAGCAGCTTAAATGGCGGGGTAGATACGCAGTATTTT | CASSLNGGVDTQYF